The 26 T cell receptor beta chains given below trace back to one sample, sequenced in a study of beta chain features in type 1 diabetes. These receptors are not linked to any known antigen. The sequenced template was cDNA made from the entire isolated RNA. Libraries were prepared by immunoSEQ multiplex PCR; TCRdb keeps only in-frame clonotypes and omits some of them. The profile shows approximately 170,000 clones, 7.5% to 8.5% of them singletons. Study findings and constraints: Type 1 diabetes patients had moderately but significantly shorter TCRB CDR3s in all four CD4+ subsets.

The specimen was central memory CD4+ T cells from blood. The receptor source for this set is a man aged 18 to 30 with type 1 diabetes.

The J gene is TRBJ2-5, the V gene TRBV28; 12 bases line up with TRBD2. Germline CDR1 is MDHEN and CDR2 is SYDVKM. The J segment lost 1 base and the V segment lost 4 bases, leaving 10 bases of the junction unmatched. This CDR3 has 18 amino acids. CDR3 in DNA: TGTGCCAGCAGTTGGGGGGCGCCTAGCGGGGGGGCCCAAGAGACCCAGTACTTC. Amino acids: CASSWGAPSGGAQETQYF. Full variable domain (remainder filled in from reference TRBV28 and TRBJ2-5): DVKVTQSSRYLVKRTGEKVFLECVQDMDHENMFWYRQDPGLGLRLIYFSYDVKMKEKGDIPEGYSVSREKKERFSLILESASTNQTSMYLCASSWGAPSGGAQETQYFGPGTRLLVL.

The rearrangement links TRBV11-2 to TRBJ2-5; 14 positions agree with TRBD2. In germline, CDR1 is SGHAT, CDR2 FQNNGV. J gave up 5 bases and V 3 bases, and 8 bases lay outside the gene matches. The CDR3 has 17 amino acids. Here the CDR3 reads CASSFPGLAGVGETQYF. CDR3 in DNA: TGTGCCAGCAGCTTTCCGGGACTAGCGGGAGTGGGGGAGACCCAGTACTTC.

V is TRBV5-1 and J is TRBJ2-3; tentative D call: TRBD1 (5 bases). V lost 4 bases, J lost 4 bases, and 16 bases lay in between. This CDR3 contains 15 residues. CDR1 is SGHRS and CDR2 is YFSETQ in the germline V gene. The CDR3 is CASSGRFGASDTQYF. The CDR3 DNA is TGCGCCAGCAGCGGCCGTTTTGGGGCTTCAGATACGCAGTATTTT. Drawing the rest from reference TRBV5-1 and TRBJ2-3, the complete variable domain is KAGVTQTPRYLIKTRGQQVTLSCSPISGHRSVSWYQQTPGQGLQFLFEYFSETQRNKGNFPGRFSGRQFSNSRSEMNVSTLELGDSALYLCASSGRFGASDTQYFGPGTRLTVL.

The chain employs TRBV9 and TRBJ2-7; TRBD2 matches at 8 bases. There are 13 residues in the CDR3. The germline gives CDR1 SGDLS, CDR2 YYNGEE. V was clipped by 4 bases and J by 2 bases; unmatched bases: 2. CDR3 loop: CASSKGLAYEQYF. The CDR3, as DNA: TGTGCCAGCAGCAAGGGACTAGCCTACGAGCAGTACTTC.

This clone was seen a few times. This chain uses TRBV18 with TRBJ1-6; 8 nucleotides agree with TRBD1. The length of the CDR3 is 15 residues. V dropped 3 bases and J dropped 10; count of bases not matched to a gene: 8. CDR1 is KGHSH, CDR2 LQKENI, per germline. The DNA for the CDR3 is TGTGCCAGCTCACCCCTCGGACAGGGAAGATCACCCCTCCACTTT. Protein product: CASSPLGQGRSPLHF.

This clone was seen a handful of times. CDR3 DNA: TGTGCCAGCAGCCTACAGGGTGGCGAGCAGTACTTC. Amino acid sequence: CASSLQGGEQYF. The chain joins TRBV5-4 to TRBJ2-7, with D maybe TRBD1 (6 bases). Germline V gives CDR1 SGHNT, CDR2 YYREEE (reference sequence). The CDR3 runs to 12 residues. With 4 bases removed from V and 6 bases from J, the gap between germline ends came to 11 bases.

This clone appeared a few times. This rearrangement joins TRBV19 to TRBJ1-5; 7 nucleotides match TRBD1. V was pared by 4 bases and J by 4 bases, with 4 bases of the junction left unmatched. Germline CDR1 reads LNHDA; CDR2 reads SQIVND (reference sequence). There are 14 residues in the CDR3. The CDR3 DNA is TGTGCCAGTAGTAGGACAGGCGCAAATCAGCCCCAGCATTTT. This sequence encodes CASSRTGANQPQHF.

This sequence joins TRBV6-6 and TRBJ2-7, with D perhaps matching TRBD2 (5 bases). Germline V gives CDR1 MNHNY, CDR2 SVGAGI (reference sequence). The V and J ends lost 3 bases and 10 bases respectively, with 16 bases between them. This CDR3 spans 13 amino acids. The CDR3 here is CASSYADRGQQYF. In DNA, the CDR3 is TGTGCCAGCAGTTATGCGGACCGAGGGCAACAGTACTTC.

The J gene is TRBJ2-7, the V gene TRBV5-1; 7 bases align to TRBD2. With 0 bases clipped from V and 3 bases from J, the junction kept 6 bases outside the gene matches. The CDR3 has 15 residues. Per germline, CDR1 SGHRS and CDR2 YFSETQ. The CDR3 loop reads CASSLAASGYYEQYF. The CDR3 DNA follows: TGCGCCAGCAGCTTGGCAGCTAGCGGATACTACGAGCAGTACTTC.

The rearrangement links TRBV10-3 to TRBJ1-5, with D possibly matching TRBD1 (6 bases). Trimming removed 4 bases at V and 4 bases at J, with 11 bases between. The CDR3 length is 14 residues. Germline V gene lookup returns CDR1 ENHRY and CDR2 SYGVKD. Written as DNA, the CDR3 is TGTGCCATCAGTGGCGGACAGCCAAATCAGCCCCAGCATTTT. The encoded protein is CAISGGQPNQPQHF.

This clone has more than one count but fewer than ten. This CDR3 is CASMGVTGPPEAFF. The CDR3 DNA reads as TGTGCCAGCATGGGGGTAACAGGGCCCCCTGAAGCTTTCTTT. The V call is TRBV6-6, the J call TRBJ1-1; perhaps TRBD1 as D (6 bases). CDR1 and CDR2 from the germline V gene are MNHNY and SVGAGI (reference sequence). The length of the CDR3 is 14 residues. V was trimmed by 7 bases and J by 6 bases, leaving 18 bases between them.

This clone was observed a few times. This chain links TRBV7-9 with TRBJ2-3; D is unresolved. Germline V gene lookup returns CDR1 SEHNR and CDR2 FQNEAQ (reference sequence). CDR3 size: 11 residues. V lost 3 bases and J 5 bases, leaving 3 bases between the germline ends. The CDR3 DNA reads TGTGCCAGCAGCTTCCAAGATACGCAGTATTTT. Protein sequence: CASSFQDTQYF.

The chain links TRBV19 to TRBJ2-5; D is uncertain. The CDR3 loop spans 14 amino acids. Trimming shortened V by 5 bases and J by 4 bases, and 14 bases separated the two germline ends. The V gene's germline CDR1 is LNHDA and CDR2 SQIVND (reference sequence). CDR3 loop: CASSLHSTGETQYF. Here the CDR3 DNA reads TGTGCCAGTAGTCTCCATAGCACCGGAGAGACCCAGTACTTC. Drawing the rest from reference TRBV19 and TRBJ2-5, the complete variable domain is DGGITQSPKYLFRKEGQNVTLSCEQNLNHDAMYWYRQDPGQGLRLIYYSQIVNDFQKGDIAEGYSVSREKKESFPLTVTSAQKNPTAFYLCASSLHSTGETQYFGPGTRLLVL.

Many counts were recorded for this clone. V is TRBV6-6 and J is TRBJ2-1; 7 bases are shared with TRBD2. Per the germline V gene, CDR1 is MNHNY and CDR2 is SVGAGI (reference sequence). The CDR3 consists of 15 residues. V was clipped by 7 bases and J by 5 bases; unmatched bases: 11. The CDR3 DNA is TGTGCCAGCACCACGGCTAGCGGCGCGAACAATGAGCAGTTCTTC. Translating it yields CASTTASGANNEQFF.

This chain links TRBV2 with TRBJ1-2; D not certain. Trimming left V 4 bases short and J 4 bases short, with 16 bases between. This CDR3 has 15 amino acids. The germline V gene encodes CDR1 SNHLY and CDR2 FYNNEI. The CDR3 here is CASSVRERIIYGYTF. The CDR3 DNA sequence: TGTGCCAGCAGTGTGCGGGAGAGGATTATCTATGGCTACACCTTC.

The chain joins TRBV6-6 to TRBJ2-7; 7 nucleotides line up with TRBD2. This CDR3 is 14 amino acids long. Trimming at V came to 7 bases and at J to 3 bases, leaving 9 bases not matched to a gene. Germline CDR1 MNHNY, CDR2 SVGAGI (reference sequence). The CDR3 sequence: CASTQGRGLYEQYF. The CDR3 nucleotides read TGTGCCAGCACCCAAGGGAGGGGACTCTACGAGCAGTACTTC.

The chain joins TRBV7-9 to TRBJ2-3; TRBD1 matches at 10 bases. Germline V gene data show CDR1 as SEHNR and CDR2 as FQNEAQ (reference sequence). This CDR3 has 14 amino acids. Unmatched junction bases numbered 2, after V lost 4 bases and J lost 4 bases. CDR3 amino acids: CASSYGTGADTQYF. The CDR3 nucleotides are TGTGCCAGCAGCTATGGGACAGGGGCAGATACGCAGTATTTT.

To note about this clone: The same CDR3 can be traced to other DNA sequences in this sample. This chain uses TRBV5-1 with TRBJ2-1; D not resolved. The germline V and J ends were trimmed by 0 bases and 4 bases, with 5 bases remaining between them. This CDR3 has 13 amino acids. Germline loops: CDR1 SGHRS, CDR2 YFSETQ. The CDR3 nucleotides are TGCGCCAGCAGCTTGGGCCAGTACAATGAGCAGTTCTTC. This codes for CASSLGQYNEQFF.

The chain combines TRBV27 with TRBJ2-3; TRBD1 agrees at 8 bases. The junction had 13 bases not matched to a gene; V was cut back by 7 bases and J by 4 bases. CDR3 length: 16 residues. Looked up from germline, CDR1 is MNHEY and CDR2 is SMNVEV (reference sequence). CDR3 sequence reads: CASKWGNVRGPDTQYF. CDR3 sequence (DNA): TGTGCCAGCAAGTGGGGTAATGTCAGGGGGCCAGATACGCAGTATTTT.

This clone was seen only a few times. The chain has TRBV28 and TRBJ2-7; D perhaps matches TRBD1 (6 bases). Germline V gene data show CDR1 as MDHEN and CDR2 as SYDVKM. The length of the CDR3 is 13 residues. V dropped 10 bases and J dropped 3 bases, with 16 bases sitting between them. CDR3 bases: TGTGCCATCGAAGAGTCCAGGGGCTACGAGCAGTACTTC. Translated, it gives CAIEESRGYEQYF.

This clone was counted between two and nine times. This sequence joins TRBV18 and TRBJ2-5; 7 nucleotides agree with TRBD1. CDR3 length: 14 residues. Germline CDR1 reads KGHSH; CDR2 reads LQKENI. Losses at the gene ends were 1 base for V and 2 bases for J; bases not matched to a gene: 1. The CDR3 region has the DNA TGTGCCAGCTCACCACGGACAGGACAAGAGACCCAGTACTTC. The encoded protein is CASSPRTGQETQYF.

This clone was counted a few times. This CDR3 is also generated by other DNA sequences in the sample. The CDR3 nucleotides are TGTGCCAGCAGCTTGAGTAATAGCAATCAGCCCCAGCATTTT. This encodes CASSLSNSNQPQHF. The chain links TRBV7-9 to TRBJ1-5; D is undetermined. The CDR3 contains 14 residues. Trimming took 3 bases from V and 0 from J, leaving 6 bases between them. Per the germline V gene, CDR1 is SEHNR and CDR2 is FQNEAQ (reference sequence).

There are a few counts of this clone. The chain carries TRBV30 and TRBJ2-1, with D hard to call. Germline CDR1 is GTSNPN and CDR2 is SVGIG (reference sequence). The CDR3 loop spans 15 amino acids. V gave up 2 bases and J gave up 3 bases, with 14 bases separating them. CDR3 sequence: CAWSTGNEIYNEQFF. The CDR3 DNA reads as TGTGCCTGGAGTACCGGTAATGAGATCTACAATGAGCAGTTCTTC.

The chain carries TRBV4-1 and TRBJ2-7, with 10 bases that match TRBD2. Germline V lookup: CDR1 MGHRA, CDR2 YSYEKL. The CDR3 consists of 15 residues. Trimming cost V 6 bases and J 1 base; bases outside gene matches: 6. This chain's CDR3 is CASSYGLAASYEQYF. CDR3 nucleotide sequence: TGCGCCAGCAGTTATGGACTAGCGGCTTCCTACGAGCAGTACTTC.

This clone was found a few times. This chain connects TRBV5-4 to TRBJ2-3, with no clear D. Germline values: CDR1 SGHNT, CDR2 YYREEE (reference sequence). The V and J ends lost 1 base and 6 bases respectively, with 3 bases between them. The CDR3 totals 11 residues. CDR3 protein: CASSLQDTQYF. The CDR3 coding sequence is TGTGCCAGCAGCTTGCAGGATACGCAGTATTTT.

This clone was counted a few times. The J gene is TRBJ2-7, the V gene TRBV20-1; TRBD1 matches 8 bases. The germline V gene has CDR1 DFQATT and CDR2 SNEGSKA (reference sequence). This CDR3 contains 11 residues. CDR3 sequence reads: CVGQGAYEQYF. The CDR3 nucleotides read TGCGTTGGACAGGGAGCCTACGAGCAGTACTTC.